The TCR beta chain described here comes from a study of blood T cell repertoires in COVID-19 (dated by TCRdb to about 2020). About the study as a whole: Samples from collaborators originated in the United States, Italy and Spain and spanned both the acute and convalescent phases of COVID-19. The repertoires were released in a freely available public database intended as a resource for research on the immune response to SARS-CoV-2. The material from the prospective study consisted of cDNA or gDNA derived from T cells, B-cell-depleted T cells, or PBMCs. The samples were drawn from two sources: the first 160 participants of the ongoing ImmuneRACE study, and 1,254 subjects contributed by 6 global collaborators. Where available, HLA class I and class II types were taken from metadata supplied by the sample provider and were not determined by assay-based typing. Nearly every sample came with metadata listing a de-identified subject ID, COVID-19 status, age in years and sex. Deeply sampled blood TCRbeta repertoires from subjects exposed to, actively infected with, or recovered from COVID-19 were included in the dataset.

TCRbeta CDR3 regions were amplified from genomic DNA by means of the immunoSEQ Assay, a bias-controlled multiplex PCR. Per the original workflow: Within the assay, amplification of reference gene primers was used to estimate how many nucleated cells each sample contained. Sequence reads were collapsed and filtered to measure the absolute abundance of every unique TCRbeta CDR3 rearrangement. For each sample, productive Simpson clonality was calculated as the square root of Simpson's diversity index across productive rearrangements. The table comes from immuneACCESS by way of TCRdb, which keeps in-frame sequences with V and J called. Part of the clones is missing from these tables; in studies checked, under half for an unresolved V gene and the rest for unknown reasons. V and J calls and clone size are given by that table; D and trimming were obtained from the DNA. This sample is represented by some 170,000 clones; roughly 84% of them were singletons. The top ten constitute roughly 15% of the sample.

The study at large found these results: The quantity of clinical and demographic metadata differed by source and by participant and was supplied without curation.

Participants in the prospective study were aged about 18 to 90 years, lived in under 30 United States geographic areas, and enrolled through a virtual design. In the prospective study, participants were assigned to cohorts based on the clinical history participants reported in a screening survey and a study questionnaire. For ImmuneRACE Cohort 3, a participant was defined as recovered based on two consecutive negative NP/OP PCR tests, clearance by a healthcare professional, or resolution of symptoms. Each participant in the prospective study had whole blood, serum and a nasopharyngeal or oropharyngeal swab collected by mobile phlebotomists. Prospective study participants could optionally give additional blood draws and questionnaires over an approximately two-month period. Prospective study blood samples were shipped either frozen or at room temperature before DNA extraction. In the germline V gene, CDR1 corresponds to KGHSH and CDR2 to LQKENI. V loses 3 bases, J loses 0 bases, and the germline ends lie 9 bases apart. The CDR3 contains 15 residues, cysteine and phenylalanine counted. CDR3 DNA is the only sequence kept; it has 45 bases, read in frame from the first base.

For this clone: Its antigen is unknown. No much larger clonotype is one base removed from it; base qualities were not supplied.

The rearrangement joined TRBV18 to TRBJ2-1; 5 matching bases give a weak D call of TRBD1. The sample comprised PBMCs or T cells enriched from blood (not recorded which). The clonotype originates from a man between 45 and 60 years old who had recovered from COVID-19. The CDR3: CASSPTASSYNEQFF. The DNA sequence is as follows: TGTGCCAGCTCACCGACAGCGAGCTCCTACAATGAGCAGTTCTTC.